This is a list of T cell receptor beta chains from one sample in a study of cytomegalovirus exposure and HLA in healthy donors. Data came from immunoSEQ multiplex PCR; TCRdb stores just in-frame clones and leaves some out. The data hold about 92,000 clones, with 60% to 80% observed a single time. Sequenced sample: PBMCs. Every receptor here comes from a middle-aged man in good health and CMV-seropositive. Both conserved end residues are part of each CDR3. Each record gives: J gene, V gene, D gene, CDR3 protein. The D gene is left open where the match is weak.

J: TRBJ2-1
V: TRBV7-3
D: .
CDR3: CASSLEAASYNEQFF

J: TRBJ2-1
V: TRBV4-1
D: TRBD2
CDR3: CASSQVGLAGGPEWVF

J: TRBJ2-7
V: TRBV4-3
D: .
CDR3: CASSQTGGSYEQYF

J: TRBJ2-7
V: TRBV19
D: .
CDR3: CASLQGEQYF

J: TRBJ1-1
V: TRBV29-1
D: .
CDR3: CSVEDPGTEAFF

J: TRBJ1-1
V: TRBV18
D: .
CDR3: CASSPPLTQVPEAFF

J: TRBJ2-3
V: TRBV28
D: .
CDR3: CASSLGAPDTQYF

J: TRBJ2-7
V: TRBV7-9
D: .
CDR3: CSSSSEAFKQYF

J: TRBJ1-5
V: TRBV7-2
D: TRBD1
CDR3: CASSYRGNQPQNF

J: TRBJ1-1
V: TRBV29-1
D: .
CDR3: CSVEGHLNTEAFF

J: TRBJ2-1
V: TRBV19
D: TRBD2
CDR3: CASRPGLGGGTYNEQFF

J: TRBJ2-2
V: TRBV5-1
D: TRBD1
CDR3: CASSSPTGMNTGELFF

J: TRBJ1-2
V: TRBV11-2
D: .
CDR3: CASSLGRGNGYTF

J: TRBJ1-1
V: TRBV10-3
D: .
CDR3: CATTGNTEAFF

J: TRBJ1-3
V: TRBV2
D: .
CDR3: CASSPGSENTIYF

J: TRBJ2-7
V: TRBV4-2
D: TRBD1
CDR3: CASSQWTGAYEQYF

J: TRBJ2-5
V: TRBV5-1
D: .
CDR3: CASSSMTNQETQYF

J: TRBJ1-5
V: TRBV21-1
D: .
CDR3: CASSKDRDRGRSGNQPQNF

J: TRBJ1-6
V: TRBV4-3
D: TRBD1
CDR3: CASSQFRDSNSPLHF

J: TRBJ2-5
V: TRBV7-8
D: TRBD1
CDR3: CASSRSGQVLETQYF

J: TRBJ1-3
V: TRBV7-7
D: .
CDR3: CASSLETGSGNTIYF

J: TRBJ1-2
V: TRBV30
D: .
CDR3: CAWSVSGIGYTF

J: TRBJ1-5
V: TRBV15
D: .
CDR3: CATSREGGFSQPQNF

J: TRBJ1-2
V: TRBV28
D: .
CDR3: CASRLQGIGYTF

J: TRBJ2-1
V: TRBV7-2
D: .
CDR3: CASSLRTTYNEQFF

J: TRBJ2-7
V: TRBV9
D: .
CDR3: CASSIGPAGGTYEQYF

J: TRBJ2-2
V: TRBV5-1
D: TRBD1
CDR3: CASRRVGTAVTGELFF

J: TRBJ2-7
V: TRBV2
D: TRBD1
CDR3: CASRATTATGVEQYF

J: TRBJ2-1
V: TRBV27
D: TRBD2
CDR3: CASSFERGGFYEQFF

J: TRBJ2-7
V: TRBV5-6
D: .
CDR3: CASSWAGEYEQYF

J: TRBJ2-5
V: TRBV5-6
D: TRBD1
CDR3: CASSFGTDQETQYF

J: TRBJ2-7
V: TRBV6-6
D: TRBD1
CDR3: CASRGTDSSYEQYF

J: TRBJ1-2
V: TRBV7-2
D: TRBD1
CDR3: CASSSRDRVDGYTF

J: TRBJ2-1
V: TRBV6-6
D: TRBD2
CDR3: CASSNGAGDYNEQFF

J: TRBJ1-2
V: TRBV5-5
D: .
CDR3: CASSLGFGNYGYTF

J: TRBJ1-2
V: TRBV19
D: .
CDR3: CASRLSQGSGYTF

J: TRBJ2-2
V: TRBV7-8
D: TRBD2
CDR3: CASSTHSGGVTNTGELFF

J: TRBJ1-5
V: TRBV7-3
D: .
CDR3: CASSLLRLELGGQPQNF

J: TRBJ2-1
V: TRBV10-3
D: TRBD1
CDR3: CAISEYDRGGYEQFF

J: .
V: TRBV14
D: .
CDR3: CASRAAGTGELFF

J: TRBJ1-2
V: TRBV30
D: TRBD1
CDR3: CAWSRGTAYGYTF

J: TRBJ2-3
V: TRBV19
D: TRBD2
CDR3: CASSIVRGGLTDTQYF

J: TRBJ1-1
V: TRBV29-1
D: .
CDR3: CSAITGSVAFF

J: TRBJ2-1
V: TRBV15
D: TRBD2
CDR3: CATSRDNGRGGQFF

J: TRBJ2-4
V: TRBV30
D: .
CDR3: CACSDILVTKNIQYF

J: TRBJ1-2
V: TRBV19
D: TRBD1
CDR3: CASSPGQGNYGYTF

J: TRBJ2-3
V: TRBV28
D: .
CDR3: CASSTSTLGADTQYF

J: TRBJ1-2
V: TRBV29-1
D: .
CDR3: CSVNIPPGTNYGYTF

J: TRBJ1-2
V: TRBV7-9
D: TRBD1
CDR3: CASSLPGTGYGYTF

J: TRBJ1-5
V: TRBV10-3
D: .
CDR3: CAISEQGFHNQPQHF

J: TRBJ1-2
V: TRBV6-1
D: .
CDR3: CASVAGGANYGYTF

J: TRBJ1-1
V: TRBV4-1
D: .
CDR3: CASSPLAGNTEAFF